This T cell receptor (beta chain) was sequenced for a study of regulatory T cells in long-lasting Graves disease. Findings and caveats of the study: TRBV28, TRBJ1-2 and TRBJ2-5 were segments that persistent disease favored.

The sample holds a few counts of this clonotype. Its target is unknown. Combining iRepertoire HTBI primers with Arm-PCR of CDR3 regions, the authors built TCR beta libraries. TCRdb called the multiplex PCR reads again in MiXCR, with one record for every CDR3 protein. The table has about 420,000 distinct CDR3 sequences, around 15% seen once. V was pared by 5 bases and J by 4 bases, with 9 bases between. This CDR3 is 12 amino acids long. Looked up from germline, CDR1 is LGHDT and CDR2 is YNNKEL (reference sequence). Time point in this sample: newly diagnosed GD, antithyroid drugs for less than 3 months. PBMCs were the source of the RNA used for TCR sequencing. The same data also contributed to another study, on T cells in Graves' hyperthyroidism and ophthalmopathy.

Material: peripheral blood mononuclear cells (PBMCs), obtained at new diagnosis, from a patient treated with antithyroid drugs. The chain carries TRBV3-1 and TRBJ2-7; D is unresolved. The TCR was taken from a woman between 18 and 29 years old with Graves disease. CDR3 protein: CASSTVGYEQYF. The CDR3 DNA reads as TGTGCCAGCAGCACGGTGGGGTACGAGCAGTACTTC.